This T cell receptor beta chain was captured by sequencing in a study of blood T cell repertoires in COVID-19. On the study more broadly: In each case, the material was cDNA or gDNA derived from T cells, B-cell-depleted T cells, or PBMCs.

There are 16 residues in the CDR3. Germline V lookup: CDR1 MDHEN, CDR2 SYDVKM. V lost 5 bases and J 0 bases, leaving 14 bases between the germline ends. Some clones are missing from TCRdb's copy, which holds only in-frame ones; the method was immunoSEQ multiplex PCR. The table has approximately 210,000 clones, 65% to 85% seen once. The clonotype originates from a woman in her forties or fifties with acute or convalescent COVID-19. The source material was peripheral blood. V and J are TRBV28 and TRBJ1-5; D not certain. The CDR3 here is CASSPRLSNSNQPQHF. The DNA for the CDR3 is TGTGCCAGCAGTCCGCGGCTATCTAATAGCAATCAGCCCCAGCATTTT. The variable domain in full, with the rest retrieved from reference TRBV28 and TRBJ1-5, is DVKVTQSSRYLVKRTGEKVFLECVQDMDHENMFWYRQDPGLGLRLIYFSYDVKMKEKGDIPEGYSVSREKKERFSLILESASTNQTSMYLCASSPRLSNSNQPQHFGDGTRLSIL.